Listed below are T cell receptor beta chains from one sample, sequenced in a study of T cell repertoires in cytomegalovirus infection. Via MiXCR, TCRdb re-called the reads, giving one row per CDR3 protein. The top ten clones hold 59% of a sample with 200,000 to 250,000 distinct CDR3 sequences, about 39% of them seen once. Their cognate antigens are unknown. The source was CD8+ T cells from cultured PBMCs, collected from culture after CMV antigen stimulation. The receptors were sampled from a human donor in good health (CMV status not recorded). Some clones in this sample may be carry-over from other donors' samples. The CDR3 runs from the conserved cysteine through the conserved F or W. The order of the fields is D gene, J gene, clone size, V gene, CDR3 DNA, CDR3 protein. D genes are given only for firm matches. Clone size is given for some rows only: seen once, a few or many times, or a class if the clone is expanded.

d_call: NA
j_call: TRBJ2-2
clone_size: NA
v_call: TRBV7-3
cdr3_nt: TGTGCCAGCAGCTCCTCTGGTTGGGGGGCTACCGGGGAGCTGTTTTTT
cdr3_aa: CASSSSGWGATGELFF

d_call: NA
j_call: TRBJ2-2
clone_size: few
v_call: TRBV11-2
cdr3_nt: TGTGCCAGCAGCTTAGCCGACAGATTCACCGGGGAGCTGTTTTTT
cdr3_aa: CASSLADRFTGELFF

d_call: NA
j_call: TRBJ2-1
clone_size: few
v_call: TRBV10-1
cdr3_nt: TGCGCCAGCAGTGACTCAGTAGGGACTGGGGAAGCTCAGTTCTTC
cdr3_aa: CASSDSVGTGEAQFF

d_call: NA
j_call: TRBJ2-3
clone_size: few
v_call: TRBV27
cdr3_nt: TGTGCCAGCATAAGCGGAAGCACAGATACGCAGTATTTT
cdr3_aa: CASISGSTDTQYF

d_call: NA
j_call: TRBJ1-2
clone_size: few
v_call: TRBV6-1
cdr3_nt: TGTGCCAGCAGTGAAAGGGAAGCTAACTATGGCTACACCTTC
cdr3_aa: CASSEREANYGYTF

d_call: TRBD2
j_call: TRBJ2-3
clone_size: NA
v_call: TRBV7-2
cdr3_nt: TGTGCCAGCACCCCGTGGGAGGGCCGCACAGATACGCAGTATTTT
cdr3_aa: CASTPWEGRTDTQYF

d_call: TRBD1
j_call: TRBJ2-3
clone_size: few
v_call: TRBV6-1
cdr3_nt: TGTGCCAGCATACTGCGACAGGGAATCACAGATACGCAGTATTTT
cdr3_aa: CASILRQGITDTQYF

d_call: NA
j_call: TRBJ1-1
clone_size: many
v_call: TRBV12-3/TRBV12-4
cdr3_nt: TGTGCCAGCAGTTTAACAGGGACTGAAGCTTTCTTT
cdr3_aa: CASSLTGTEAFF

d_call: TRBD2
j_call: TRBJ2-7
clone_size: few
v_call: TRBV6-1
cdr3_nt: TGTGCCAGCAGTGAGGAACTAGCGGGAAGGAGGTACGAGCAGTACTTC
cdr3_aa: CASSEELAGRRYEQYF

d_call: NA
j_call: TRBJ2-7
clone_size: NA
v_call: TRBV12-3/TRBV12-4
cdr3_nt: TGTGCCAGCAGTTTACATACCCACGAGCAGTACTTC
cdr3_aa: CASSLHTHEQYF

d_call: TRBD1
j_call: TRBJ2-7
clone_size: few
v_call: TRBV27
cdr3_nt: TGTGCCAGCAGTTACAGGGGGCCCTACGAGCAGTACTTC
cdr3_aa: CASSYRGPYEQYF

d_call: TRBD1
j_call: TRBJ2-1
clone_size: few
v_call: TRBV15
cdr3_nt: TGTGCCACCCGCCGACAGGGTGGCAATGAGCAGTTCTTC
cdr3_aa: CATRRQGGNEQFF

d_call: TRBD1
j_call: TRBJ2-7
clone_size: few
v_call: TRBV27
cdr3_nt: TGTGCCAGCAGTTTATCGATAGGGACAGTCTACTACGAGCAGTACTTC
cdr3_aa: CASSLSIGTVYYEQYF

d_call: NA
j_call: TRBJ2-7
clone_size: NA
v_call: TRBV19
cdr3_nt: TGTGCCAGTAGCCCTTCCGGGTCGGAAATGTACTTC
cdr3_aa: CASSPSGSEMYF

d_call: NA
j_call: TRBJ1-1
clone_size: NA
v_call: TRBV6-6
cdr3_nt: TGTGCCAGCAGTTACTCAAGGGACTTAGGGACTGAAGCTTTCTTT
cdr3_aa: CASSYSRDLGTEAFF

d_call: NA
j_call: TRBJ2-5
clone_size: few
v_call: TRBV7-9
cdr3_nt: TGTGCCAGCAGCGCAGGGGGACTCACAGAGACCCAGTACTTC
cdr3_aa: CASSAGGLTETQYF

d_call: NA
j_call: TRBJ1-2
clone_size: once
v_call: TRBV4-2
cdr3_nt: TGTGCCAGCAGCCTCCGTGCGATCGGGGGGAACTATGGCTACACCTTC
cdr3_aa: CASSLRAIGGNYGYTF

d_call: TRBD1
j_call: TRBJ2-2
clone_size: NA
v_call: TRBV2
cdr3_nt: TGTGCCAGCGTGAGACAGGGGAACACCGGGGAGCTGTTTTTT
cdr3_aa: CASVRQGNTGELFF

d_call: NA
j_call: TRBJ2-5
clone_size: many
v_call: TRBV7-2
cdr3_nt: TGTGCCAGCAGCTTAGTGGTCCCAACCGGCAAAGAGACCCAGTACTTC
cdr3_aa: CASSLVVPTGKETQYF

d_call: TRBD2
j_call: TRBJ2-2
clone_size: many
v_call: TRBV7-2
cdr3_nt: TGTGCCAGCAGCTCCACTAGCGGGGAGGGCACCGGGGAGCTGTTTTTT
cdr3_aa: CASSSTSGEGTGELFF

d_call: TRBD2
j_call: TRBJ2-5
clone_size: NA
v_call: TRBV11-2
cdr3_nt: TGTGCCAGCAGACCCGTGACTAGCGCCCAAGAGACCCAGTACTTC
cdr3_aa: CASRPVTSAQETQYF

d_call: NA
j_call: TRBJ2-3
clone_size: NA
v_call: TRBV6-2/TRBV6-3
cdr3_nt: TGTGCCAGCAGTTACTCGAGACAGGTGAAAGGCACAGATACGCAGTATTTT
cdr3_aa: CASSYSRQVKGTDTQYF

d_call: NA
j_call: TRBJ2-1
clone_size: NA
v_call: TRBV28
cdr3_nt: TGTGCCAGCAGTTTATACCCAGGGGGGGAGAATGAGCAGTTCTTC
cdr3_aa: CASSLYPGGENEQFF

d_call: NA
j_call: TRBJ2-5
clone_size: NA
v_call: TRBV7-9
cdr3_nt: TGTGCCAGCAGCCCTTGGCAGGGACAATTCCAAGAGACCCAGTACTTC
cdr3_aa: CASSPWQGQFQETQYF

d_call: NA
j_call: TRBJ2-7
clone_size: few
v_call: TRBV15
cdr3_nt: TGTGCCACCAGCCCACCCGGGGGACTGAGCTCCTACGAGCAGTACTTC
cdr3_aa: CATSPPGGLSSYEQYF

d_call: TRBD2
j_call: TRBJ2-1
clone_size: NA
v_call: TRBV14
cdr3_nt: TGTGCCAGCAGCCAAAGGCTAGCGGGAAGCTACAATGAGCAGTTCTTC
cdr3_aa: CASSQRLAGSYNEQFF

d_call: NA
j_call: TRBJ1-1
clone_size: NA
v_call: TRBV27
cdr3_nt: TGTGCCAGCAGTTCAACCTCCACTGGCGTGAACACTGAAGCTTTCTTT
cdr3_aa: CASSSTSTGVNTEAFF

d_call: NA
j_call: TRBJ2-1
clone_size: NA
v_call: TRBV10-3
cdr3_nt: TGTGCCATCAGGGCCCCGGGGAGCAGGGGATACAATGAGCAGTTCTTC
cdr3_aa: CAIRAPGSRGYNEQFF

d_call: NA
j_call: TRBJ1-2
clone_size: once
v_call: TRBV29-1
cdr3_nt: TGCAGCGTTGTGGGTCAAAAGACTAACTATGGCTACACCTTC
cdr3_aa: CSVVGQKTNYGYTF

d_call: TRBD2
j_call: TRBJ2-7
clone_size: few
v_call: TRBV6-1
cdr3_nt: TGTGCCAGCAGTGACCCGGGAGGGGACTACGAGCAGTACTTC
cdr3_aa: CASSDPGGDYEQYF

d_call: TRBD1
j_call: TRBJ1-1
clone_size: NA
v_call: TRBV19
cdr3_nt: TGTGCCAGTAGCCTACAGGGGGTTGACACTGAAGCTTTCTTT
cdr3_aa: CASSLQGVDTEAFF

d_call: NA
j_call: TRBJ2-5
clone_size: many
v_call: TRBV7-8
cdr3_nt: TGTGCCAGCAGCTTAGGGGCGGGACAGAGGGTATACCAAGAGACCCAGTACTTC
cdr3_aa: CASSLGAGQRVYQETQYF

d_call: NA
j_call: TRBJ2-2
clone_size: NA
v_call: TRBV27
cdr3_nt: TGTGCCAGCAGTTTCTCAGGGGAGAGGGACACCGGGGAGCTGTTTTTT
cdr3_aa: CASSFSGERDTGELFF

d_call: TRBD2
j_call: TRBJ2-2
clone_size: few
v_call: TRBV12-3/TRBV12-4
cdr3_nt: TGTGCCAGCAGCGGACTAGGCGCGAACACCGGGGAGCTGTTTTTT
cdr3_aa: CASSGLGANTGELFF